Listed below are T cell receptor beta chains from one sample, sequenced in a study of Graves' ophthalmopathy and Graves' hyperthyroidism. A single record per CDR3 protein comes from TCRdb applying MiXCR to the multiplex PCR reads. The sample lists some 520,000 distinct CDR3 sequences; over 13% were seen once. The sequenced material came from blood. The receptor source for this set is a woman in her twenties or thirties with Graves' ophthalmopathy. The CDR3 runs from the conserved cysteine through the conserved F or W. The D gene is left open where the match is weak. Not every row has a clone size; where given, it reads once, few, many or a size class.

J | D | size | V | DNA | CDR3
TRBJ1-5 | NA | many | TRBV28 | TGTGCCAGCAGCCACAGGGCCAGGCAGCCCCAGCATTTT | CASSHRARQPQHF
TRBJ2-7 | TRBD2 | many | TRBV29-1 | TGCAGCGTTGAGGCGGCTAGCGGGGAGTCCTACGAGCAGTACTTC | CSVEAASGESYEQYF
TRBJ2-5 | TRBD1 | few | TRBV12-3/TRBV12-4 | TGTGCCAGCAGTCGCGGACAGGGGGCTTCAGAGACCCAGTACTTC | CASSRGQGASETQYF
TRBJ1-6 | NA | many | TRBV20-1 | TGCAGTGCTAGTTTGAGTGCCCTAGGAGCCTATAATTCACCCCTCCACTTT | CSASLSALGAYNSPLHF
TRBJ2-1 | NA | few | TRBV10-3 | TGTGCCATCAGTGACAGGGGAGGAGTGAACAATGAGCAGTTCTTC | CAISDRGGVNNEQFF
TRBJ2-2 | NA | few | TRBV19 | TGTGCCAGTAGTATAAAAGACAGTCCGGCCGGGGAGCTGTTTTTT | CASSIKDSPAGELFF
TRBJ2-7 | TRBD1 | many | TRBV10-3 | TGTGCCATCAACAGGGGTAGTACGTCCGAGCAGTACTTC | CAINRGSTSEQYF
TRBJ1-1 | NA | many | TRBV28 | TGTGCCAGCATCAACGGGCAGGGTTACACTGAAGCTTTCTTT | CASINGQGYTEAFF
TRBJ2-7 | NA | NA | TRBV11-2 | TGTGCCAGCAGCTTTCGAATGACGCCCTCCTACTACGAGCAGTACTTC | CASSFRMTPSYYEQYF
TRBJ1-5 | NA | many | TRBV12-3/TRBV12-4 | TGTGCCAGCAGCGGACAGCTCAATCAGCCCCAGCATTTT | CASSGQLNQPQHF
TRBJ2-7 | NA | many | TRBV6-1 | TGTGCCAGCAGTGACTTCCCTGGCAGCTACGAGCAGTACTTC | CASSDFPGSYEQYF
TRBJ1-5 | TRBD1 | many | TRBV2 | TGTGCCAGCAGTGACAGGGGGCATCCTCAGCCCCAGCATTTT | CASSDRGHPQPQHF
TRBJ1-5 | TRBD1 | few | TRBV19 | TGTGCCAGTAAGTCCCCGACAGGGGGCTTGGACAATCAGCCCCAGCATTTT | CASKSPTGGLDNQPQHF
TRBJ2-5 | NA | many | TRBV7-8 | TGTGCCAGCAGCTTAGCGGCTTTAGAGACCCAGTACTTC | CASSLAALETQYF
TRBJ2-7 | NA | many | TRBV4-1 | TGCGCCAGCAGCCAAACTACAGGAGTCCACTACGAGCAGTACTTC | CASSQTTGVHYEQYF
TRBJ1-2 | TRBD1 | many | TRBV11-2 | TGTGCCAGCAGCTTAAGAACAGGGGACTATGGCTACACCTTC | CASSLRTGDYGYTF
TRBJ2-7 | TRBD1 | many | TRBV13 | TGTGCCAGCAGCTTTTCAGGGACAGGCTACGAGCAGTACTTC | CASSFSGTGYEQYF
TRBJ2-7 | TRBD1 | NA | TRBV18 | TGTGCCAGCTCAAGAGGGACAGAGACCTACGAGCAGTACTTC | CASSRGTETYEQYF
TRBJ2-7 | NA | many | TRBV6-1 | TGTGCCAGCAGTGAATTCCCCGGGGGCAGGTTCGAGCAGTACTTC | CASSEFPGGRFEQYF
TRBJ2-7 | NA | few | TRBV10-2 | TGCGCCAGCAGTGACTCCGGGGTGGGTCGCTACGAGCAGTACTTC | CASSDSGVGRYEQYF
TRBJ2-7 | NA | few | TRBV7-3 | TGTGCCAGCAGCTTAGGACCCCCAGGGACCGAGCAGTACTTC | CASSLGPPGTEQYF
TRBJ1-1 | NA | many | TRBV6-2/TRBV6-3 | TGTGCCAGCAGTTACGCCTTTATGAACACTGAAGCTTTCTTT | CASSYAFMNTEAFF
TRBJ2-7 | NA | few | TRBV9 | TGTGCCAGCAGCCCAAGACTAGTAGGGGCTTCCGAGCAGTACTTC | CASSPRLVGASEQYF
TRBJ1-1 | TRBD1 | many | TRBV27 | TGTGCCAGCAGTTTGCACAGGGGGCTACGAAACACTGAAGCTTTCTTT | CASSLHRGLRNTEAFF
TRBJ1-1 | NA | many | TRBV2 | TGTGCCAGCAACCCCCGGGTCGTATTGAACACTGAAGCTTTCTTT | CASNPRVVLNTEAFF
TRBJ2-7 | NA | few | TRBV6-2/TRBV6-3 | TGTGCCAGCAGCGAAGTAGGACTGATCTCCTACGAGCAGTACTTC | CASSEVGLISYEQYF
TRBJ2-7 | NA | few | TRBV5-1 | TGCGCCAGCAGCTTATTAGCAAGTGGGAGCTATTACTACGAGCGGTACTTC | CASSLLASGSYYYERYF
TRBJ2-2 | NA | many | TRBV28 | TGTGCCAGCAGTTTCCAAACTAGCAGGGCCGGGGAGCTGTTTTTT | CASSFQTSRAGELFF
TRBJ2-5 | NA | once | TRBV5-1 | TGCGCCAGCAGCTCCGGCCTCCAGGGGAGGGGAGAGAGCCAGTACTTC | CASSSGLQGRGESQYF
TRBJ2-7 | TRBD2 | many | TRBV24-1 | TGTGCCACCAGTGATTCGACTAGCGGGAGGATCCACGAGCAGTACTTC | CATSDSTSGRIHEQYF
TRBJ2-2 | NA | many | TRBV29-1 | TGCAGCGTCGGGGGCATCGCCGGGGTCGGGGAGCTGTTTTTT | CSVGGIAGVGELFF
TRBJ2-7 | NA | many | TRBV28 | TGTGCCAGCAGTTTACGTCATACTAGTTTCGAAAACTACGAGCAGTACTTC | CASSLRHTSFENYEQYF
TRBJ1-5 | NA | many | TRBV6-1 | TGTGCCAGCACTAGCAATAGCAATCAGCCCCAGCATTTT | CASTSNSNQPQHF
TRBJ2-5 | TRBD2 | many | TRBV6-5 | TGTGCCAGCAGTTATTTCGGCGGGGGGGCGGAGACCCAGTACTTC | CASSYFGGGAETQYF
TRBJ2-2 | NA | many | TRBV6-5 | TGTGCCAGCAACAGGAACACCGGGGAGCTGTTTTTT | CASNRNTGELFF
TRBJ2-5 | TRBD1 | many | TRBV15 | TGTGCCACCGCCCAGGGGGAAGAGACCCAGTACTTC | CATAQGEETQYF
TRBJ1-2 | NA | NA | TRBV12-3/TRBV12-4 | TGTGCCAGCAGCGCGACGGGGGTTTATGGCTTCACCTTC | CASSATGVYGFTF
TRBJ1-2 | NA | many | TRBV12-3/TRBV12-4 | TGTGCCAGCAGACCTGGTGGGGGGGCGACGTCAGGCTACACCTTC | CASRPGGGATSGYTF
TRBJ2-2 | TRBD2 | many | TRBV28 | TGTGCCAGCAACCCTTGGGCTAGCGGCCCGAAGGTCGGGGAGCTGTTTTTT | CASNPWASGPKVGELFF
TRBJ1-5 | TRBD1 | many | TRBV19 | TGTGCCAGTAGATGGACAGGTTATAGCAATCAGCCCCAGCATTTT | CASRWTGYSNQPQHF
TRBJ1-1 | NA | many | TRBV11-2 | TGTGCCAGCAGCTTACTTAGGGGGGTTATGAACACTGAAGCTTTCTTT | CASSLLRGVMNTEAFF
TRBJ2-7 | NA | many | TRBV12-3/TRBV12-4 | TGTGCCAGCAGTTTAATGCAGGGACACGAGCAGTACTTC | CASSLMQGHEQYF